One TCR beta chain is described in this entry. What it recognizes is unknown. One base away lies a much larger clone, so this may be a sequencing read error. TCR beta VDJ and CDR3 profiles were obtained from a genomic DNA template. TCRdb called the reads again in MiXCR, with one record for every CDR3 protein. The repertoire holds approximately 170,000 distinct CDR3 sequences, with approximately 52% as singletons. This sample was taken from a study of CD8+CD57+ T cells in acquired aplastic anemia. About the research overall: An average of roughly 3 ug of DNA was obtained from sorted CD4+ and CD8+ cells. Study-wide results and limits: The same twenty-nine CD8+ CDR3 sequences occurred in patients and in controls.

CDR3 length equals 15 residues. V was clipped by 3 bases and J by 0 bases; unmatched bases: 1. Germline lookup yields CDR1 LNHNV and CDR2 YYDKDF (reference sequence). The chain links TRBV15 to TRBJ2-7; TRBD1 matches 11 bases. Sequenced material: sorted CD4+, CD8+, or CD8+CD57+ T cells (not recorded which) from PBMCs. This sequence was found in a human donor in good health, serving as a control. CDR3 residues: CATSSGTGGSYEQYF. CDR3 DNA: TGTGCCACCAGCAGTGGGACAGGGGGCTCCTACGAGCAGTACTTC. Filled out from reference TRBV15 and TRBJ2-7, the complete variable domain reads DAMVIQNPRYQVTQFGKPVTLSCSQTLNHNVMYWYQQKSSQAPKLLFHYYDKDFNNEADTPDNFQSRRPNTSFCFLDIRSPGLGDTAMYLCATSSGTGGSYEQYFGPGTRLTVT.